The 27 T cell receptor beta chains below were found in one sample sequenced in a study of shared clonotypes between healthy human individuals. Method: immunoSEQ multiplex PCR; TCRdb's copy keeps in-frame clones and lacks some. In the table there are fewer than 1.8 million clones, approximately 98.5% of which are singletons. The sequenced material came from naive CD4+ T cells sorted from blood. The subset is: CD45RA+ positively selected. The receptors were sampled from a man between 25 and 39 years old in good health.

This clone was recorded once. The chain has TRBV10-1 and TRBJ2-1; D is uncertain. Germline V gives CDR1 WNHNN, CDR2 SYGVQD (reference sequence). CDR3 length: 16 residues. V was cut by 0 bases and J by 9 bases, with 18 bases left in between. The CDR3 DNA is TGCGCCAGCAGTGAGTCTATTGTCGGGTCACTCATTGAGCAGTTCTTC. The encoded protein is CASSESIVGSLIEQFF.

V and J are TRBV5-6 and TRBJ2-4; D call uncertain. CDR1 is SGHDT, CDR2 YYEEEE, per germline. This CDR3 contains 17 residues. Trimming shortened V by 0 bases and J by 0 bases, and 13 bases separated the two germline ends. CDR3 nucleotide sequence: TGTGCCAGCAGCTTGGTATTTAGTTCTCGAGCCAAAAACATTCAGTACTTC. It is translated as CASSLVFSSRAKNIQYF.

The rearrangement links TRBV6-1 to TRBJ1-5, with TRBD1 matching 7 bases. Per the germline V gene, CDR1 is MNHNS and CDR2 is SASEGT. The CDR3 has 14 amino acids. The V gene end was trimmed by 4 bases and the J gene end by 7 bases; junction bases not matched to a gene: 7. CDR3 in amino acids: CASSVRDRKQPQHF. The CDR3 DNA follows: TGTGCCAGCAGTGTCCGGGACAGAAAACAGCCCCAGCATTTT.

The rearrangement links TRBV10-2 to TRBJ1-5; the D is unclear. Per germline, CDR1 WSHSY and CDR2 SAAADI. V gave up 2 bases and J gave up 4 bases, with 6 bases separating them. CDR3 length: 13 residues. CDR3 in DNA: TGCGCCAGCAGTGAGACAACTAATCAGCCCCAGCATTTT. It translates to CASSETTNQPQHF.

The rearrangement links TRBV5-6 to TRBJ1-2; D not resolved. The V and J ends lost 0 bases and 0 bases respectively, with 6 bases between them. Germline CDR1 reads SGHDT; CDR2 reads YYEEEE. This CDR3 has 14 amino acids. CDR3: CASSLDGPNYGYTF. The CDR3 coding sequence is TGTGCCAGCAGCTTGGACGGACCTAACTATGGCTACACCTTC.

The rearrangement uses TRBV5-1 and TRBJ2-5; TRBD1 matches at 7 bases. V lost 4 bases and J lost 4; bases outside the gene matches: 13. Germline CDR1 and CDR2: SGHRS and YFSETQ. The CDR3 loop spans 16 amino acids. CDR3 loop: CASSQTRDSLRETQYF. The CDR3, as DNA: TGCGCCAGCAGCCAGACACGGGACAGTCTGAGAGAGACCCAGTACTTC.

The rearrangement uses TRBV6-5 and TRBJ1-2, with no clear D. V dropped 9 bases and J dropped 8 bases, with 13 bases sitting between them. CDR1 and CDR2 from the germline V gene are MNHEY and SVGAGI. The CDR3 length is 11 residues. CDR3 region: CASFRAGGYTF. CDR3 DNA sequence: TGTGCCAGTTTCCGCGCGGGAGGCTACACCTTC.

Concerning this clone: Other nucleotide sequences from this sample produce the same CDR3. The chain combines TRBV18 with TRBJ2-7; TRBD2 aligns across 14 bases. Germline CDR1 is KGHSH and CDR2 is LQKENI. Losses at the gene ends were 3 bases for V and 4 bases for J; bases not matched to a gene: 2. CDR3 length equals 15 residues. CDR3 residues: CASSPGTSGRYEQYF. CDR3 nucleotide sequence: TGTGCCAGCTCACCCGGGACTAGCGGGAGATACGAGCAGTACTTC.

V and J are TRBV27 and TRBJ2-7, with D uncertain. Deletions cut 8 bases from V and 5 bases from J, with 13 bases between. CDR3 length: 12 residues. CDR1 MNHEY and CDR2 SMNVEV come from the germline V gene (reference sequence). DNA for the CDR3: TGTGCCAGCCGAAACCCCCCTCACGAGCAGTACTTC. This codes for CASRNPPHEQYF.

The CDR3 region has the DNA TGTGCCAGTAGTTTTGATGGAAGCCGGTGGGGCTACAATGAGCAGTTCTTC. This gives the protein CASSFDGSRWGYNEQFF. The rearrangement uses TRBV19 and TRBJ2-1; no definite D call. CDR3 size: 17 residues. The V end lost 5 bases, the J end lost 3 bases, and 20 bases lay between the germline ends. CDR1 and CDR2 (germline): LNHDA, SQIVND (reference sequence). The variable domain in full, completed from reference TRBV19 and TRBJ2-1, reads DGGITQSPKYLFRKEGQNVTLSCEQNLNHDAMYWYRQDPGQGLRLIYYSQIVNDFQKGDIAEGYSVSREKKESFPLTVTSAQKNPTAFYLCASSFDGSRWGYNEQFFGPGTRLTVL.

The genes are TRBV19 and TRBJ2-7; D is unclear. The CDR3 loop spans 13 amino acids. CDR1 and CDR2 from the germline V gene are LNHDA and SQIVND (reference sequence). Trimming left V 5 bases short and J 6 bases short, with 14 bases between. The CDR3 is CASSGIDGGEQYF. The CDR3 region has the DNA TGTGCCAGTAGTGGTATTGATGGTGGCGAGCAGTACTTC.

The chain joins TRBV10-3 to TRBJ2-1; no clear D. Trimming pared 0 bases from V and 6 bases from J, leaving 9 bases between. The CDR3 sequence is 14 residues long. Germline CDR1 ENHRY, CDR2 SYGVKD. CDR3 in amino acids: CAISESGLFNEQFF. In DNA, the CDR3 is TGTGCCATCAGTGAGTCAGGGCTATTCAATGAGCAGTTCTTC.

The rearrangement links TRBV29-1 to TRBJ2-1; TRBD1 agrees at 7 bases. In germline, CDR1 is SQVTM, CDR2 ANQGSEA. CDR3 length: 13 amino acids. The trim removed 3 bases at V and 5 bases at J, leaving 4 bases unmatched. DNA of the CDR3: TGCAGCGTTGATGTCACAGGGGACAATGAGCAGTTCTTC. This gives the protein CSVDVTGDNEQFF.

V and J are TRBV28 and TRBJ1-5; TRBD1 is a possible D gene (5 bases). Germline V gives CDR1 MDHEN, CDR2 SYDVKM. CDR3 size: 14 residues. Trimming left V 7 bases short and J 5 bases short, with 15 bases between. The DNA of the CDR3 is TGTGCCAGCATGACAGTTCTGATCGATCAGCCCCAGCATTTT. This gives the protein CASMTVLIDQPQHF.

The chain is built from TRBV4-1 and TRBJ2-4; D is undetermined. Per germline, CDR1 MGHRA and CDR2 YSYEKL. The CDR3 is made up of 16 amino acids. The ends were cut back, 0 bases at V and 4 bases at J, with 13 bases in the middle. CDR3 DNA: TGCGCCAGCAGCCAAGATGGACCGAGAGGAAAAAACATTCAGTACTTC. Its translation: CASSQDGPRGKNIQYF.

V usage is TRBV5-4 and J usage is TRBJ2-1; 16 positions agree with TRBD2. CDR1 is SGHNT and CDR2 is YYREEE in the germline V gene (reference sequence). CDR3 size: 19 residues. V gave up 4 bases and J gave up 6 bases; unmatched junction bases: 13. CDR3 amino acids: CASSNPGTSGRDLANEQFF. The DNA of the CDR3 is TGTGCCAGCAGCAACCCCGGGACTAGCGGGAGGGACCTAGCCAATGAGCAGTTCTTC.

This chain uses TRBV28 with TRBJ2-3; 9 bases match TRBD1. The CDR3 is 16 amino acids. V dropped 5 bases and J dropped 2; count of bases not matched to a gene: 8. Germline CDR1 MDHEN, CDR2 SYDVKM. CDR3 amino acids: CASSTRTGVTTDTQYF. CDR3 in DNA: TGTGCCAGCAGTACCCGGACAGGGGTGACCACAGATACGCAGTATTTT.

The chain combines TRBV7-2 with TRBJ1-5, with D hard to call. V was shortened by 1 base and J by 5 bases, with 9 bases between the two germline ends. Germline V gene sequence: CDR1 SGHTA, CDR2 FQGNSA. The CDR3 spans 14 residues. CDR3 nucleotides: TGTGCCAGCAGCTTAGGGGGATCCTATCAGCCCCAGCATTTT. This gives the protein CASSLGGSYQPQHF. The full variable domain, its missing parts supplied by reference TRBV7-2 and TRBJ1-5, is GAGVSQSPSNKVTEKGKDVELRCDPISGHTALYWYRQSLGQGLEFLIYFQGNSAPDKSGLPSDRFSAERTGGSVSTLTIQRTQQEDSAVYLCASSLGGSYQPQHFGDGTRLSIL.

This chain connects TRBV10-3 to TRBJ1-1, with 7 bases lining up with TRBD1. The germline CDR1 and CDR2 sequences are ENHRY and SYGVKD. The CDR3 extends over 13 amino acids. V lost 6 bases and J lost 1; bases outside the gene matches: 2. CDR3 DNA sequence: TGTGCCATCAGGGGACAGCCGAACACTGAAGCTTTCTTT. This codes for CAIRGQPNTEAFF.

The chain is built from TRBV5-1 and TRBJ2-7; tentative D call: TRBD1 (6 bases). The CDR3 spans 14 residues. Germline CDR1 is SGHRS and CDR2 is YFSETQ. The V and J ends lost 4 bases and 0 bases respectively, with 11 bases between them. The CDR3 loop is CASSLWDNSYEQYF. In DNA, the CDR3 is TGCGCCAGCAGCCTATGGGACAACTCCTACGAGCAGTACTTC.

The rearrangement uses TRBV28 and TRBJ2-7, with a tentative D call TRBD1 (6 bases). The ends were cut back, 3 bases at V and 4 bases at J, with 16 bases in the middle. The CDR3 runs 15 residues. Per the germline V gene, CDR1 is MDHEN and CDR2 is SYDVKM. CDR3 nucleotide sequence: TGTGCCAGCAGTTTCCTCCTGGGACATCCGTACGAGCAGTACTTC. Amino acid sequence: CASSFLLGHPYEQYF.

This rearrangement joins TRBV11-3 to TRBJ2-1, with no clear D. The V and J ends lost 4 bases and 3 bases respectively, with 10 bases between them. This CDR3 has 14 residues. From germline, CDR1 is SGHNT and CDR2 YENEEA. For the CDR3, the DNA is TGTGCCAGCAGCTCTTCTGCCCTCTACAATGAGCAGTTCTTC. Amino acids: CASSSSALYNEQFF.

The V gene is TRBV5-4, the J gene TRBJ1-2; D is perhaps TRBD1 (5 bases). Germline CDR1 reads SGHNT; CDR2 reads YYREEE (reference sequence). CDR3 size: 13 residues. V was cut by 4 bases and J by 5 bases, with 12 bases left in between. This chain's CDR3 is CASSQTQGYGYTF. The DNA for the CDR3 is TGTGCCAGCAGCCAAACTCAGGGATATGGCTACACCTTC. The whole variable domain, remainder taken from reference TRBV5-4 and TRBJ1-2, is ETGVTQSPTHLIKTRGQQVTLRCSSQSGHNTVSWYQQALGQGPQFIFQYYREEENGRGNFPPRFSGLQFPNYSSELNVNALELDDSALYLCASSQTQGYGYTFGSGTRLTVV.

The chain is built from TRBV6-1 and TRBJ2-1, with 15 bases that match TRBD2. The ends lost 3 bases at V and 8 bases at J; junction bases unmatched: 8. Germline CDR1 reads MNHNS; CDR2 reads SASEGT. This CDR3 contains 17 residues. CDR3 bases: TGTGCCAGCAGTGATGGACTAGCGGGAGGGCCTCGGTATGAGCAGTTCTTC. It translates to CASSDGLAGGPRYEQFF.

The chain has TRBV7-9 and TRBJ1-2; tentatively, D is TRBD1 (6 bases). V lost 1 base, J lost 0 bases, and 18 bases lay in between. The germline gives CDR1 SEHNR, CDR2 FQNEAQ (reference sequence). This CDR3 spans 18 amino acids. This CDR3 reads CASSLGRGGQLPNYGYTF. CDR3 DNA sequence: TGTGCCAGCAGCTTAGGTCGTGGGGGGCAGCTTCCTAACTATGGCTACACCTTC.

The chain couples TRBV7-2 to TRBJ2-1; 9 bases line up with TRBD2. The V gene end was trimmed by 2 bases and the J gene end by 6 bases; junction bases not matched to a gene: 11. Germline V CDR1 and CDR2: SGHTA, FQGNSA. The CDR3 length is 17 residues. CDR3 region: CASSLSPGLAGSNEQFF. The CDR3 bases are TGTGCCAGCAGCTTATCCCCGGGGCTAGCGGGATCCAATGAGCAGTTCTTC.

The chain has TRBV9 and TRBJ1-2, with 8 nucleotides matching TRBD1. The CDR3 runs 13 residues. J was trimmed by 5 bases and V by 4 bases; bases with no gene match: 4. Germline V lookup: CDR1 SGDLS, CDR2 YYNGEE. For the CDR3, the DNA is TGTGCCAGCAGCATCCGACAGGGGTATGGCTACACCTTC. Its protein is CASSIRQGYGYTF.